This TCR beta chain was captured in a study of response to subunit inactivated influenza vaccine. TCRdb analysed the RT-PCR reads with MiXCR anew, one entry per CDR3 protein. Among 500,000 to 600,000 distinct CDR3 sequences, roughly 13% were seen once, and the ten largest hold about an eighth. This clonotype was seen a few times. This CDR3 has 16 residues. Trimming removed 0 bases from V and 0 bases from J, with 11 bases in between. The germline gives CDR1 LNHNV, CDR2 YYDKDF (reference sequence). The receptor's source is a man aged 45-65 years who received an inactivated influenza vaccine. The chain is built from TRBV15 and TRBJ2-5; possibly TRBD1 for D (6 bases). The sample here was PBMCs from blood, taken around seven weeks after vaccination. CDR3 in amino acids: CATSREWGPYQETQYF. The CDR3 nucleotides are TGTGCCACCAGCAGAGAATGGGGGCCCTACCAAGAGACCCAGTACTTC.